This T cell receptor beta chain was retrieved from a study of blood T cell repertoires in COVID-19. Whole-study context: Samples came from the United States, Italy and Spain, spanning acute and convalescent COVID-19. T cells, B-cell-depleted T cells, or PBMCs supplied cDNA or gDNA.

This CDR3 region has 15 residues. Germline-derived CDR1 and CDR2 are SGDLS and YYNGEE. Trimming removed 0 bases from V and 7 bases from J; junction bases left unmatched: 5. Original methodology: Nucleated cell number was recorded as an estimate derived from reference gene primer amplification. The method was immunoSEQ multiplex PCR; TCRdb's version includes in-frame clones alone and lacks a portion of them. The V and J calls and the clone size are those of that table, but D and trimming were determined from the DNA. The sample lists 150,000 to 200,000 clones; 65% to 90% were seen once. Sequenced material: peripheral blood. The receptor was derived from a man aged 50-60 years with active or convalescent COVID-19. The rearrangement links TRBV9 to TRBJ2-7; 12 bases line up with TRBD2. The CDR3 DNA follows: TGTGCCAGCAGCGTAGCGGGACTAGCGGGCTTTGAGCAGTACTTC. It encodes CASSVAGLAGFEQYF.